These 21 T cell receptor beta chains came from one sample sequenced in a study of cytomegalovirus exposure and HLA in healthy donors. 60 Vbeta and 13 Jbeta primers were used in PCR. Sequencing used immunoSEQ multiplex PCR; TCRdb keeps in-frame clones, though not all of them. The repertoire holds some 180,000 clones, with about four fifths as singletons. Specimen: PBMCs. Every receptor here comes from a male donor in good health and CMV-seronegative.

This clone has a single count. This rearrangement joins TRBV30 to TRBJ2-1; D is unresolved. The germline CDR1 and CDR2 sequences are GTSNPN and SVGIG (reference sequence). The CDR3 length is 11 residues. V lost 0 bases, J lost 9 bases, and 6 bases lay in between. The CDR3 region is CAWSVPGEQFF. DNA of the CDR3: TGTGCCTGGAGTGTACCGGGTGAGCAGTTCTTC.

This chain connects TRBV7-2 to TRBJ1-2, with D possibly matching TRBD1 (5 bases). This CDR3 region has 14 residues. Germline CDR1 and CDR2: SGHTA and FQGNSA. V lost 0 bases and J 4 bases, leaving 9 bases between the germline ends. CDR3 residues: CASSLAQGSYGYTF. Here the CDR3 DNA reads TGTGCCAGCAGCTTAGCTCAGGGCAGCTATGGCTACACCTTC.

The chain's CDR3 is CASSPDRGGQPQHF. The DNA of the CDR3 is TGTGCCAGCAGCCCGGACAGGGGTGGTCAGCCCCAGCATTTT. The rearrangement joins TRBV7-9 to TRBJ1-5; 9 positions match TRBD1. The CDR3 is 14 amino acids. Germline CDR1 is SEHNR and CDR2 is FQNEAQ (reference sequence). V lost 5 bases and J lost 6; bases outside the gene matches: 5. Supplemented by reference TRBV7-9 and TRBJ1-5, the full variable domain reads DTGVSQNPRHKITKRGQNVTFRCDPISEHNRLYWYRQTLGQGPEFLTYFQNEAQLEKSRLLSDRFSAERPKGSFSTLEIQRTEQGDSAMYLCASSPDRGGQPQHFGDGTRLSIL.

This clone has more than one count but fewer than ten. J is TRBJ2-3 and V is TRBV7-3; unclear D gene. The V end was cut by 8 bases, the J end by 5 bases, with 11 bases between. The CDR3 sequence is 12 residues long. Germline lookup yields CDR1 SGHTA and CDR2 FQGTGA. The CDR3 DNA reads as TGTGCCAGCTCGCCCCCCGGAGATACGCAGTATTTT. Amino acids: CASSPPGDTQYF.

The CDR3 loop reads CASSLVFGGNTEAFF. The DNA of the CDR3 is TGTGCCAGCAGCTTAGTGTTCGGGGGGAACACTGAAGCTTTCTTT. The rearrangement joins TRBV5-4 to TRBJ1-1; TRBD1 is a possible D gene (5 bases). CDR1 and CDR2 (germline): SGHNT, YYREEE (reference sequence). The V gene lost 2 bases and the J gene lost 1 base, with 12 bases spanning the gap. This CDR3 region has 15 residues.

This chain links TRBV30 with TRBJ1-5; D gene ambiguous. Trimming stripped 1 base from V and 3 bases from J, with 10 bases between. Germline CDR1 and CDR2: GTSNPN and SVGIG (reference sequence). The CDR3 has 14 residues. DNA of the CDR3: TGTGCCTGGAGTGGTCAACGGGTCAATCAGCCCCAGCATTTT. Translating it yields CAWSGQRVNQPQHF.

The chain links TRBV28 to TRBJ1-2, with D maybe TRBD1 (5 bases). Germline V lookup: CDR1 MDHEN, CDR2 SYDVKM. The CDR3 contains 14 residues. The ends were cut back, 4 bases at V and 4 bases at J, with 13 bases in the middle. Here the CDR3 reads CASSYHDRFYGYTF. The CDR3 coding sequence is TGTGCCAGCAGTTACCACGACAGATTCTATGGCTACACCTTC.

The V gene is TRBV28, the J gene TRBJ1-1; 7 bases match TRBD1. From germline, CDR1 is MDHEN and CDR2 SYDVKM. The CDR3 sequence is 13 residues long. The V segment lost 3 bases and the J segment 4 bases; nucleotides outside the gene matches: 2. The CDR3 sequence: CASSFTGATEAFF. As DNA, the CDR3 is TGTGCCAGCAGTTTTACAGGGGCCACTGAAGCTTTCTTT.

The chain employs TRBV28 and TRBJ2-7; TRBD1 agrees at 7 bases. The CDR3 is 14 amino acids. Trimming removed 3 bases from V and 2 bases from J; junction bases left unmatched: 4. The germline CDR1 and CDR2 sequences are MDHEN and SYDVKM. The CDR3 spells CASSFDRETYEQYF. The CDR3 DNA reads TGTGCCAGCAGTTTCGACAGGGAGACCTACGAGCAGTACTTC.

This CDR3 reads CASSPTDTNTGELFF. The DNA for the CDR3 is TGTGCCAGCAGCCCTACAGATACGAACACCGGGGAGCTGTTTTTT. The J gene is TRBJ2-2, the V gene TRBV11-3; D remains ambiguous. V shed 5 bases and J shed 0 bases, with 10 bases lying between them. The CDR3 has 15 residues. Germline V lookup: CDR1 SGHNT, CDR2 YENEEA.

The chain combines TRBV12-5 with TRBJ1-5; a possible D gene is TRBD1 (5 bases). Germline CDR1 is LGHNT and CDR2 is FRNRAP. The CDR3 consists of 15 residues. Trimming shortened V by 0 bases and J by 9 bases, and 15 bases separated the two germline ends. Here the CDR3 reads CASGLVWGPWMPQHF. In DNA form, the CDR3 reads TGTGCTAGTGGTTTGGTTTGGGGCCCGTGGATGCCCCAGCATTTT.

This clone appeared a few times. The V and J genes are TRBV30 and TRBJ1-5, with D maybe TRBD1 (5 bases). The V end lost 3 bases, the J end lost 11 bases, and 17 bases lay between the germline ends. Germline V lookup: CDR1 GTSNPN, CDR2 SVGIG (reference sequence). The CDR3 length is 13 residues. CDR3 bases: TGTGCCTGGAGCAATGATCAACCGGGGGCCCAGCATTTT. Translation: CAWSNDQPGAQHF.

The rearrangement links TRBV6-5 to TRBJ2-2; 9 bases line up with TRBD1. Losses at the gene ends were 3 bases for V and 6 bases for J; bases not matched to a gene: 5. Germline lookup yields CDR1 MNHEY and CDR2 SVGAGI. This CDR3 has 15 amino acids. The CDR3 loop reads CASSYPGQGAGELFF. DNA for the CDR3: TGTGCCAGCAGTTATCCGGGACAGGGAGCCGGGGAGCTGTTTTTT.

This chain joins TRBV2 and TRBJ2-1, with 11 bases lining up with TRBD2. Germline trimming cut 4 bases from V and 5 bases from J; bases unmatched to any gene: 4. Germline V gene sequence: CDR1 SNHLY, CDR2 FYNNEI. The CDR3 has 15 amino acids. CDR3 loop: CASSADSGGDNEQFF. CDR3 in DNA: TGTGCCAGCAGTGCTGATAGCGGGGGGGACAATGAGCAGTTCTTC.

The chain has TRBV30 and TRBJ1-1; unclear D gene. Trimming took 2 bases from V and 11 from J, leaving 18 bases between them. The germline V gene has CDR1 GTSNPN and CDR2 SVGIG (reference sequence). This CDR3 contains 13 residues. Here the CDR3 reads CAWSFTSLREAFF. The CDR3 DNA is TGTGCCTGGAGTTTTACCAGTCTACGGGAGGCTTTCTTT.

This clone appeared a few times. The rearrangement uses TRBV4-1 and TRBJ1-4; TRBD1 agrees at 7 bases. Trimming took 3 bases from V and 3 from J; bases not matched to a gene: 7. CDR3 length: 16 amino acids. The germline CDR1 and CDR2 sequences are MGHRA and YSYEKL. CDR3 nucleotide sequence: TGCGCCAGCAGCCAGGCACAGGGGATAGCTAATGAAAAACTGTTTTTT. Its protein product is CASSQAQGIANEKLFF.

The chain has TRBV11-2 and TRBJ1-5; tentative D call: TRBD1 (6 bases). The CDR3 consists of 15 residues. V lost 5 bases and J 6 bases, leaving 17 bases between the germline ends. The V gene's germline CDR1 is SGHAT and CDR2 FQNNGV. The CDR3 reads CASSPWGGHGQPQHF. In DNA, the CDR3 is TGTGCCAGCAGCCCCTGGGGGGGGCACGGTCAGCCCCAGCATTTT.

This chain joins TRBV6-4 and TRBJ1-1; D not resolved. Germline V lookup: CDR1 MRHNA, CDR2 SNTAGT. The CDR3 runs 14 residues. V was shortened by 0 bases and J by 3 bases, with 8 bases between the two germline ends. CDR3 DNA sequence: TGTGCCAGCAGTGACTCGGTAGATCACACTGAAGCTTTCTTT. This codes for CASSDSVDHTEAFF.

The chain carries TRBV7-9 and TRBJ2-7; D unclear. V was clipped by 0 bases and J by 0 bases, with 9 bases between them. The CDR3 has 15 residues. Germline-derived CDR1 and CDR2 are SEHNR and FQNEAQ (reference sequence). Here the CDR3 reads CASSLAQMNSYEQYF. CDR3 coding DNA: TGTGCCAGCAGCTTAGCTCAGATGAACTCCTACGAGCAGTACTTC.

This chain links TRBV28 with TRBJ1-2; no clear D. Trimming stripped 2 bases from V and 4 bases from J, with 8 bases between. The germline CDR1 and CDR2 sequences are MDHEN and SYDVKM. This CDR3 spans 13 amino acids. The DNA of the CDR3 is TGTGCCAGCAGTTTAGCGGGGTCCTATGGCTACACCTTC. Its translation is CASSLAGSYGYTF.

There are a few counts of this clone. Here the CDR3 reads CASSLRLPGGNIQYF. As DNA, the CDR3 is TGTGCCAGCAGCCTCCGGTTGCCGGGGGGAAACATTCAGTACTTC. The chain carries TRBV28 and TRBJ2-4; 7 nucleotides match TRBD2. The CDR3 loop spans 15 amino acids. The trim removed 6 bases at V and 6 bases at J, leaving 11 bases unmatched. Per the germline V gene, CDR1 is MDHEN and CDR2 is SYDVKM.